A single sample is the source of the 29 T cell receptor beta chains below, sequenced in a study of blood T cell repertoires in COVID-19. Measured with immunoSEQ multiplex PCR; TCRdb has only the in-frame clones, and not every one. The top ten clones hold 18% of a sample with about 130,000 clones, more than 75% of them seen once. Material for sequencing was peripheral blood. The receptors derive from a woman aged 45-59 years who had recovered from COVID-19.

This chain uses TRBV11-2 with TRBJ1-2, with a weak D call TRBD1 (6 bases). The CDR3 has 16 residues. Germline values: CDR1 SGHAT, CDR2 FQNNGV. The V gene lost 4 bases and the J gene lost 0 bases, with 15 bases spanning the gap. The DNA for the CDR3 is TGTGCCAGCAGCTCCGTGCGCGGGGGCTCTAACTATGGCTACACCTTC. Translating it yields CASSSVRGGSNYGYTF.

The V call is TRBV5-1, the J call TRBJ2-7, with TRBD2 as a possible D gene (7 bases). The V gene lost 4 bases and the J gene lost 0 bases, with 14 bases spanning the gap. Germline V gene lookup returns CDR1 SGHRS and CDR2 YFSETQ. The CDR3 is made up of 15 amino acids. CDR3 protein: CASSPRGGNSYEQYF. CDR3 bases: TGCGCCAGCAGCCCCAGGGGAGGGAACTCCTACGAGCAGTACTTC.

CDR3 region: CASSLEGATTNEKLFF. For the CDR3, the DNA is TGTGCCAGCAGCTTGGAGGGTGCAACAACTAATGAAAAACTGTTTTTT. The genes are TRBV7-8 and TRBJ1-4; D is unresolved. The CDR3 runs 16 residues. The germline V gene has CDR1 SGHVS and CDR2 FQNEAQ. The ends were cut back, 3 bases at V and 0 bases at J, with 11 bases in the middle.

CDR3 sequence (DNA): TGTGCCAGCAGCTTCGGACAGCCGGCCTCTGGAAACACCATATATTTT. This encodes CASSFGQPASGNTIYF. The chain recombines TRBV7-9 with TRBJ1-3; possibly TRBD1 for D (6 bases). V shed 3 bases and J shed 0 bases, with 12 bases lying between them. This CDR3 contains 16 residues. CDR1 and CDR2 from the germline V gene are SEHNR and FQNEAQ (reference sequence).

V gene TRBV3-1 (or the pseudogene TRBV3-2) combines with J gene TRBJ2-5; 8 bases fit TRBD2. The V gene end was trimmed by 3 bases and the J gene end by 5 bases; junction bases not matched to a gene: 8. CDR1 and CDR2 from the germline V gene are LGHDT and YNNKEL (reference sequence). The CDR3 runs to 15 residues. The CDR3 sequence: CASSQPMGLGETQYF. The CDR3 DNA follows: TGTGCCAGCAGCCAGCCAATGGGACTAGGGGAGACCCAGTACTTC.

The chain combines TRBV6-1 with TRBJ2-6; D might be TRBD1 (5 bases). Germline V gene sequence: CDR1 MNHNS, CDR2 SASEGT. This CDR3 has 16 residues. Trimming removed 2 bases from V and 0 bases from J, with 8 bases in between. Here the CDR3 reads CASSELDSSGANVLTF. The CDR3 DNA follows: TGTGCCAGCAGTGAACTCGACAGCTCTGGGGCCAACGTCCTGACTTTC.

The V call is TRBV5-4, the J call TRBJ2-1; no reliable D call. The CDR3 has 12 amino acids. In germline, CDR1 is SGHNT, CDR2 YYREEE (reference sequence). With 4 bases removed from V and 15 bases from J, the gap between germline ends came to 17 bases. The CDR3 region has the DNA TGTGCCAGCAGCAACGACGGTGCCCGCGGGTTCTTC. It specifies CASSNDGARGFF.

This chain joins TRBV2 and TRBJ1-2; D may be TRBD1 (6 bases). This CDR3 region has 13 residues. From germline, CDR1 is SNHLY and CDR2 FYNNEI. V was shortened by 3 bases and J by 8 bases, with 13 bases between the two germline ends. The DNA for the CDR3 is TGTGCCAGCAGTGATGGGGGGGCGCTCGGCTACACCTTC. Amino acid sequence: CASSDGGALGYTF. Complete variable domain (other parts from reference TRBV2 and TRBJ1-2): EPEVTQTPSHQVTQMGQEVILRCVPISNHLYFYWYRQILGQKVEFLVSFYNNEISEKSEIFDDQFSVERPDGSNFTLKIRSTKLEDSAMYFCASSDGGALGYTFGSGTRLTVV.

This rearrangement joins TRBV6-5 to TRBJ2-7; TRBD1 might be the D (8 bases). The CDR3 is 15 amino acids. Between the trimmed V and J ends, which lost 7 bases and 9 bases, there was a span of 25 bases. Germline loops: CDR1 MNHEY, CDR2 SVGAGI. The CDR3 region is CASKLTGAGGDVQYF. CDR3 DNA sequence: TGTGCCAGCAAACTGACAGGGGCAGGGGGGGATGTGCAGTACTTC.

The chain recombines TRBV10-2 with TRBJ2-1, with TRBD1 identical over 8 bases. The CDR3 length is 15 residues. With V trimmed by 0 bases and J by 4 bases, 2 bases remained unmatched. Germline-derived CDR1 and CDR2 are WSHSY and SAAADI. The CDR3 DNA follows: TGCGCCAGCAGTGAGTCACAGGGGGAATACAATGAGCAGTTCTTC. Translating gives CASSESQGEYNEQFF.

The CDR3: CASSRQGLNTEAFF. The DNA for the CDR3 is TGTGCCAGCAGCCGACAGGGACTGAACACTGAAGCTTTCTTT. The V gene is TRBV6-5, the J gene TRBJ1-1; 7 positions agree with TRBD1. This CDR3 has 14 residues. With 6 bases clipped from V and 0 bases from J, the junction kept 4 bases outside the gene matches. The germline V gene has CDR1 MNHEY and CDR2 SVGAGI.

This chain uses TRBV6-2 or TRBV6-3 with TRBJ2-4; D unresolved. V lost 5 bases and J lost 7, with 6 bases in between. Looked up from germline, CDR1 is MNHEY and CDR2 is SVGEGT. The CDR3 covers 11 residues. In nucleotides, the CDR3 is TGTGCCAGCAGTAGACTCAACATTCAGTACTTC. It specifies CASSRLNIQYF.

V and J are TRBV19 and TRBJ1-2; no clear D gene. The CDR3 length is 15 residues. Germline V gene data show CDR1 as LNHDA and CDR2 as SQIVND (reference sequence). V was cut by 0 bases and J by 2 bases, with 10 bases left in between. CDR3 protein: CASSIEATANYGYTF. In DNA, the CDR3 is TGTGCCAGTAGTATAGAGGCAACAGCAAACTATGGCTACACCTTC.

This clone showed up just once. The genes are TRBV19 and TRBJ1-1, with a weak D call TRBD1 (6 bases). Per the germline V gene, CDR1 is LNHDA and CDR2 is SQIVND (reference sequence). The ends were cut back, 6 bases at V and 0 bases at J, with 17 bases in the middle. The CDR3 is made up of 16 amino acids. The CDR3 DNA sequence: TGTGCCAGTAGCCGACCGGGACAATCTATGAACACTGAAGCTTTCTTT. Translating it yields CASSRPGQSMNTEAFF.

The table lists this clone with a count of one. The rearrangement joins TRBV28 to TRBJ1-6, with D perhaps TRBD1 (5 bases). The CDR3 is made up of 15 amino acids. V gave up 6 bases and J gave up 7 bases, with 16 bases separating them. Germline V gene lookup returns CDR1 MDHEN and CDR2 SYDVKM. The CDR3 DNA reads as TGTGCCAGCAGAAGGCAGGGTTTTAGGAATTCACCCCTCCACTTT. Its protein is CASRRQGFRNSPLHF.

This chain connects TRBV21-1 to TRBJ2-1; the D call of TRBD2 is as the table states it, not checked on the DNA. TRBV21-1 is classified as a pseudogene. The CDR3 extends over 16 amino acids. CDR3 region: CASRTSGRSVVNEQFF. CDR3 sequence (DNA): TGTGCCAGTCGGACTAGCGGGAGGAGTGTGGTCAATGAGCAGTTCTTC.

The chain uses TRBV6-5 and TRBJ2-1; a weak D match, TRBD2 (5 bases). CDR1 and CDR2 from the germline V gene are MNHEY and SVGAGI. There are 11 residues in the CDR3. With 6 bases removed from V and 10 bases from J, the gap between germline ends came to 10 bases. The CDR3 spells CASRAEGEQFF. As DNA, the CDR3 is TGTGCCAGCAGGGCCGAGGGAGAGCAGTTCTTC.

The J gene is TRBJ1-6, the V gene TRBV27, with 11 bases aligning to TRBD1. The V and J ends lost 4 bases and 7 bases, in that order; junction bases with no gene match: 12. CDR3 size: 18 residues. Germline V CDR1 and CDR2: MNHEY, SMNVEV (reference sequence). The chain's CDR3 is CASSWRKRGTGGNSPLHF. CDR3 DNA sequence: TGTGCCAGCAGTTGGCGGAAAAGAGGGACAGGGGGGAATTCACCCCTCCACTTT.

The chain combines TRBV12-3 or TRBV12-4 with TRBJ1-2; D is ambiguous. V lost 2 bases and J lost 7, with 11 bases in between. CDR3 size: 13 residues. For the CDR3, the DNA is TGTGCCAGCAGTTTATCGTGGAGCTTTGGCTACACCTTC. Translated, it gives CASSLSWSFGYTF.

In its sample, this clone was seen once. This sequence joins TRBV2 and TRBJ1-2; 8 positions agree with TRBD1. This CDR3 has 13 amino acids. Germline CDR1 SNHLY, CDR2 FYNNEI. Losses at the gene ends were 4 bases for V and 8 bases for J; bases not matched to a gene: 6. The CDR3 DNA follows: TGTGCCAGCAGTGGCCCGACAGGGGTCGGCTACACCTTC. Translated: CASSGPTGVGYTF.

V is TRBV25-1 and J is TRBJ1-4; no definite D call. Germline CDR1 and CDR2: MGHDK and SYGVNS. Trimming shortened V by 6 bases and J by 8 bases, and 10 bases separated the two germline ends. The CDR3 runs to 12 residues. In DNA, the CDR3 is TGTGCCAGCAGGGGTTCGGGGGAAAAACTGTTTTTT. Translated: CASRGSGEKLFF.

The V call is TRBV11-3, the J call TRBJ2-5; 14 bases fit TRBD2. Germline CDR1 reads SGHNT; CDR2 reads YENEEA. The ends lost 4 bases at V and 5 bases at J; junction bases unmatched: 3. The CDR3 is 15 residues long. In nucleotides, the CDR3 is TGTGCCAGCAGCTCATGGACTAGCGGGGGGGAGACCCAGTACTTC. Its protein product is CASSSWTSGGETQYF.

The chain uses TRBV28 and TRBJ2-7, with 13 bases matching TRBD2. V was clipped by 7 bases and J by 3 bases; unmatched bases: 6. Germline V gives CDR1 MDHEN, CDR2 SYDVKM. The CDR3 runs 15 residues. DNA for the CDR3: TGTGCCAGCACACTAGCGGGGGGGAATTTCTACGAGCAGTACTTC. Translation: CASTLAGGNFYEQYF.

This clone was seen just once. V usage is TRBV4-3 and J usage is TRBJ1-3, with a weak D call TRBD1 (5 bases). This CDR3 is 16 amino acids long. Trimming cost V 1 base and J 0 bases, with 10 bases left between them. The V gene's germline CDR1 is LGHNA and CDR2 YSLEER. The CDR3 loop reads CASSQGAGLSGNTIYF. Written as DNA, the CDR3 is TGCGCCAGCAGCCAAGGGGCGGGACTCTCTGGAAACACCATATATTTT.

This clone was counted between two and nine times. A junction end diverges from the germline sequence, so it may reflect a read error. V is TRBV4-1 and J is TRBJ1-1; a possible D gene is TRBD1 (5 bases). Germline V lookup: CDR1 MGHRA, CDR2 YSYEKL. This CDR3 has 14 amino acids. DNA of the CDR3: TGCGCCAGCAGCGAAGAGGGGAGGGGCACTGAAGCTTTCTTT. Its translation: CASSEEGRGTEAFF.

The chain has TRBV11-2 and TRBJ2-1, with a possible D match to TRBD2 (6 bases). This CDR3 contains 15 residues. The V end was cut by 5 bases, the J end by 7 bases, with 18 bases between. Per the germline V gene, CDR1 is SGHAT and CDR2 is FQNNGV. The CDR3 protein is CASSPIMGGRNEQFF. The CDR3 DNA follows: TGTGCCAGCAGCCCCATCATGGGAGGTAGGAATGAGCAGTTCTTC. Full variable domain (rest looked up from reference TRBV11-2 and TRBJ2-1): EAGVAQSPRYKIIEKRQSVAFWCNPISGHATLYWYQQILGQGPKLLIQFQNNGVVDDSQLPKDRFSAERLKGVDSTLKIQPAKLEDSAVYLCASSPIMGGRNEQFFGPGTRLTVL.

V gene TRBV27 combines with J gene TRBJ2-7, with TRBD1 matching over 7 bases. J gave up 1 base and V 4 bases, and 4 bases lay outside the gene matches. The CDR3 extends over 14 amino acids. Germline V gene data show CDR1 as MNHEY and CDR2 as SMNVEV (reference sequence). Here the CDR3 DNA reads TGTGCCAGCAGTTCCCGGACAGGATCCTACGAGCAGTACTTC. Translating gives CASSSRTGSYEQYF.

The V call is TRBV5-1, the J call TRBJ2-2, with D possibly matching TRBD1 (6 bases). This CDR3 contains 15 residues. CDR1 is SGHRS, CDR2 YFSETQ, per germline. V dropped 3 bases and J dropped 3 bases, with 12 bases sitting between them. Here the CDR3 DNA reads TGCGCCAGCAGCTGGGACAATCCGGACACCGGGGAGCTGTTTTTT. Protein product: CASSWDNPDTGELFF. Together with reference TRBV5-1 and TRBJ2-2, the CDR3 gives the full variable domain: KAGVTQTPRYLIKTRGQQVTLSCSPISGHRSVSWYQQTPGQGLQFLFEYFSETQRNKGNFPGRFSGRQFSNSRSEMNVSTLELGDSALYLCASSWDNPDTGELFFGEGSRLTVL.

The genes are TRBV11-3 and TRBJ1-6; D perhaps matches TRBD1 (5 bases). V gave up 3 bases and J gave up 10 bases, with 13 bases separating them. CDR1 is SGHNT, CDR2 YENEEA, per germline. This CDR3 spans 14 amino acids. The CDR3 DNA reads as TGTGCCAGCAGCTTTGGGCAGCGGGGGTCACCCCTCCACTTT. Amino acids: CASSFGQRGSPLHF.